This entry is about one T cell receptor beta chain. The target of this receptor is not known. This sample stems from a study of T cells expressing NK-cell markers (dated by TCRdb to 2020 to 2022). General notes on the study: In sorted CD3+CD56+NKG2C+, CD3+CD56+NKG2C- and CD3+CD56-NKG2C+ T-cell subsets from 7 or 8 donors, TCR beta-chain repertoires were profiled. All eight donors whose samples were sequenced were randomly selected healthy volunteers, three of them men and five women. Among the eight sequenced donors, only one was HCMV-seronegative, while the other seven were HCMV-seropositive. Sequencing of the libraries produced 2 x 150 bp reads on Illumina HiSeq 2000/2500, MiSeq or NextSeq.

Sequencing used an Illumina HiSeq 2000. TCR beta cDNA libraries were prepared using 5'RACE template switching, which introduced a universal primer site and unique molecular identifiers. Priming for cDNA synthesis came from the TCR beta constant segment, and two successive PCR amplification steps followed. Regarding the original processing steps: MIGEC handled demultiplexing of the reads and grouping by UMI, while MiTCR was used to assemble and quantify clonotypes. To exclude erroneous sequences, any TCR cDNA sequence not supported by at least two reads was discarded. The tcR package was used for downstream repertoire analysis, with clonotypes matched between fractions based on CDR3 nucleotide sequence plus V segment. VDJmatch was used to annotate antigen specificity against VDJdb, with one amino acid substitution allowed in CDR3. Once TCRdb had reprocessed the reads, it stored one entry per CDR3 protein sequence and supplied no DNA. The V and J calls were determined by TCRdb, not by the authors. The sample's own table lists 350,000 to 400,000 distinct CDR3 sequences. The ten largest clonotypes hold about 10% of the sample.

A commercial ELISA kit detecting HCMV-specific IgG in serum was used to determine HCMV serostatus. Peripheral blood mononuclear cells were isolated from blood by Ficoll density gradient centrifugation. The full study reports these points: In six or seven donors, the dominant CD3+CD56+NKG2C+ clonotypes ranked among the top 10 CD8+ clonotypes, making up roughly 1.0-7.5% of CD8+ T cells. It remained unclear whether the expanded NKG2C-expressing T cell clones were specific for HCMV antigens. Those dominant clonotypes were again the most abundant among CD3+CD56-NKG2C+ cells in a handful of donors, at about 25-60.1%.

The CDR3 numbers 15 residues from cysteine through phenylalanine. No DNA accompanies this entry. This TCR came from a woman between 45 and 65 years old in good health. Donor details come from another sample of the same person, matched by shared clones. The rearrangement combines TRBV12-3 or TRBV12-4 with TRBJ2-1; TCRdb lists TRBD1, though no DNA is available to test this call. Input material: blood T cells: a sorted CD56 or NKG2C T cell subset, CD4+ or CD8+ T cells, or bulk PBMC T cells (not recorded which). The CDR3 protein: CASSQGGGTARTQFF.